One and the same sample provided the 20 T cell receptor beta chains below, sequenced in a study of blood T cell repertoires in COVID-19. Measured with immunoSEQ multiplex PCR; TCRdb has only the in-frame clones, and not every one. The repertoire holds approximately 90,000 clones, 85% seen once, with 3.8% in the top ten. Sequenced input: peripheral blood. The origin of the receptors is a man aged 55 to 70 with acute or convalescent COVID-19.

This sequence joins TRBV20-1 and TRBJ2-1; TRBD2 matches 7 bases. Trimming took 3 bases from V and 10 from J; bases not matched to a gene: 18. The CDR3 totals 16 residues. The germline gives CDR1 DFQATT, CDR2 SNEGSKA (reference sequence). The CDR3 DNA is TGCAGTGCTAGTGGGCCCGGGACTACCACCCTTGTCGAGCAGTTCTTC. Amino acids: CSASGPGTTTLVEQFF.

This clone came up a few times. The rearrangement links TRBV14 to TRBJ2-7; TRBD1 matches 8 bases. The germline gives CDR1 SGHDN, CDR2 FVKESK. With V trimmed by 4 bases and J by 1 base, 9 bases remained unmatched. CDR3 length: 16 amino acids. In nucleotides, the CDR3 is TGTGCCAGCAGCCCCCGGCAGGGGGCGATTTCCTACGAGCAGTACTTC. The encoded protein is CASSPRQGAISYEQYF.

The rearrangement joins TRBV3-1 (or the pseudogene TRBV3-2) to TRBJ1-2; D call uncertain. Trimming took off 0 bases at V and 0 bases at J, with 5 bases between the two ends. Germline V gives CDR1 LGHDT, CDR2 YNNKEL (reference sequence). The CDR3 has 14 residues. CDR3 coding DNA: TGTGCCAGCAGCCAAGACATAGCTAACTATGGCTACACCTTC. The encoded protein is CASSQDIANYGYTF.

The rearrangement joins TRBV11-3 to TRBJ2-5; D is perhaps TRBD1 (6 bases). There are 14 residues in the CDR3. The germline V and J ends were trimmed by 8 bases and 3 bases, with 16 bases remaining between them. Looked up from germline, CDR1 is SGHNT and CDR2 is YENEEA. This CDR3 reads CASSEGVGKETQYF. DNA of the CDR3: TGTGCCAGCTCAGAGGGGGTTGGAAAAGAGACCCAGTACTTC.

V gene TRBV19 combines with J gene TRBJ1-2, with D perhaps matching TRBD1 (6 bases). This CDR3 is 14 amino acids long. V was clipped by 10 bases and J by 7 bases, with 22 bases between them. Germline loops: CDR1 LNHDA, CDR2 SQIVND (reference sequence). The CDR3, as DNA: TGTGCCACTACAAAACAGGGATTCCCTATTGGCTACACCTTC. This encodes CATTKQGFPIGYTF.

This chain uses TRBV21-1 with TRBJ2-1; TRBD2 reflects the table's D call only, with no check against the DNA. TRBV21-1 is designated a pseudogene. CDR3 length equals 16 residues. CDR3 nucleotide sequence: TGTGCCAGCAGCGACGGGACTAGCGGCTTCTACAATGAGCAGTTCTTC. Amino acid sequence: CASSDGTSGFYNEQFF.

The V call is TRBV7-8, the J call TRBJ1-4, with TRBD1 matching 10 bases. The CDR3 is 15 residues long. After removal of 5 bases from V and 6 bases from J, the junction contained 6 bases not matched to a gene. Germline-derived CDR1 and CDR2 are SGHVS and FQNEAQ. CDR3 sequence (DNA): TGTGCCAGCAGCAACCGGGACAGGGGTGATGAAAAACTGTTTTTT. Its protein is CASSNRDRGDEKLFF.

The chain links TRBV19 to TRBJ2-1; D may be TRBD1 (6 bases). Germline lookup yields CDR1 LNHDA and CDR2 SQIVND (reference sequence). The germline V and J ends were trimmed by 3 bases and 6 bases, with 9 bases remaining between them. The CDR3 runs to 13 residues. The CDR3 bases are TGTGCCAGTAGTATGGACAGCATCAATGAGCAGTTCTTC. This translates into CASSMDSINEQFF.

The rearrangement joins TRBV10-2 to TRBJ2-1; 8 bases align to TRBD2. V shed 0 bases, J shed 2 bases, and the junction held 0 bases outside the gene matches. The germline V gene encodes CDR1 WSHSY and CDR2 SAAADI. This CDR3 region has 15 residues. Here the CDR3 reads CASSESSGTYNEQFF. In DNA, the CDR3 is TGCGCCAGCAGTGAGTCTAGCGGGACCTACAATGAGCAGTTCTTC.

The CDR3: CASSLSGQRSNYGYTF. CDR3 DNA sequence: TGTGCCAGCAGCTTAAGTGGCCAACGAAGTAACTATGGCTACACCTTC. V and J are TRBV7-9 and TRBJ1-2; D ambiguous. The germline CDR1 and CDR2 sequences are SEHNR and FQNEAQ (reference sequence). V was trimmed by 2 bases and J by 1 base, leaving 14 bases between them. The CDR3 covers 16 residues.

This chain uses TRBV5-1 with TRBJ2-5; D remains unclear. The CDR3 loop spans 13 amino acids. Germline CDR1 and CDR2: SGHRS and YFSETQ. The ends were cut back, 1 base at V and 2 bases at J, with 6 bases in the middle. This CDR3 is CASSLFLQETQYF. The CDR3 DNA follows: TGCGCCAGCAGCTTGTTTTTACAAGAGACCCAGTACTTC.

This CDR3 reads CASLASGGPPEQFF. As DNA, the CDR3 is TGTGCCAGCTTGGCTAGCGGGGGACCCCCGGAGCAGTTCTTC. This chain connects TRBV6-5 to TRBJ2-1; TRBD2 aligns across 10 bases. After removal of 8 bases from V and 10 bases from J, the junction contained 11 bases not matched to a gene. The CDR3 runs to 14 residues. Germline assignment: CDR1 MNHEY and CDR2 SVGAGI.

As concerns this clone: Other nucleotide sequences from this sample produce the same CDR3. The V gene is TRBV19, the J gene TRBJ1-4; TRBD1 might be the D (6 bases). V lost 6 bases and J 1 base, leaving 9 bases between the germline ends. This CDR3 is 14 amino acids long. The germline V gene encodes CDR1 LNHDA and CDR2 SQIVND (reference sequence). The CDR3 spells CASSPTGTNEKLFF. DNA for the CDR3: TGTGCCAGTAGCCCGACAGGAACTAATGAAAAACTGTTTTTT.

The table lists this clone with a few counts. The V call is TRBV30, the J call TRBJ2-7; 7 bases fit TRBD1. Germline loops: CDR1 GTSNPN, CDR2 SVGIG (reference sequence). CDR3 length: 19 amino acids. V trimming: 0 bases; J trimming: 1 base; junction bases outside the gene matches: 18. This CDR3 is CAWSVRLGVGRGQSYEQYF. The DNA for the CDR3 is TGTGCCTGGAGTGTACGACTCGGGGTGGGAAGGGGACAGTCCTACGAGCAGTACTTC. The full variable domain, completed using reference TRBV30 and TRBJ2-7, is SQTIHQWPATLVQPVGSPLSLECTVEGTSNPNLYWYRQAAGRGLQLLFYSVGIGQISSEVPQNLSASRPQDRQFILSSKKLLLSDSGFYLCAWSVRLGVGRGQSYEQYFGPGTRLTVT.

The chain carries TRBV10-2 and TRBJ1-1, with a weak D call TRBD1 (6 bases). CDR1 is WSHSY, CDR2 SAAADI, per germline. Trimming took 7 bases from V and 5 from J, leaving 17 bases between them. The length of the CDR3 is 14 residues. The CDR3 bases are TGCGCCAGCACAGCCGGGACAAGGGAGACTGAAGCTTTCTTT. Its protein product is CASTAGTRETEAFF.

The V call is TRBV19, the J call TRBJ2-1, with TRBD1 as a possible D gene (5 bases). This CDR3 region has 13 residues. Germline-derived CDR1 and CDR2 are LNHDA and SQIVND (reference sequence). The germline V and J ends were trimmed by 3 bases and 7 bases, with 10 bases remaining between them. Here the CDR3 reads CASSIGASNEQFF. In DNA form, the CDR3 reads TGTGCCAGTAGTATTGGGGCGTCGAATGAGCAGTTCTTC. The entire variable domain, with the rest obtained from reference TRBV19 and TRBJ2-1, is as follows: DGGITQSPKYLFRKEGQNVTLSCEQNLNHDAMYWYRQDPGQGLRLIYYSQIVNDFQKGDIAEGYSVSREKKESFPLTVTSAQKNPTAFYLCASSIGASNEQFFGPGTRLTVL.

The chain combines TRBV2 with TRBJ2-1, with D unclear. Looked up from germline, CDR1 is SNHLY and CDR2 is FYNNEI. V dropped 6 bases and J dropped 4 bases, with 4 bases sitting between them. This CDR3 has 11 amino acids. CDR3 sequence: CASREYNEQFF. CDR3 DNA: TGTGCCAGCAGGGAGTACAATGAGCAGTTCTTC. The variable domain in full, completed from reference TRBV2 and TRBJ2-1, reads EPEVTQTPSHQVTQMGQEVILRCVPISNHLYFYWYRQILGQKVEFLVSFYNNEISEKSEIFDDQFSVERPDGSNFTLKIRSTKLEDSAMYFCASREYNEQFFGPGTRLTVL.

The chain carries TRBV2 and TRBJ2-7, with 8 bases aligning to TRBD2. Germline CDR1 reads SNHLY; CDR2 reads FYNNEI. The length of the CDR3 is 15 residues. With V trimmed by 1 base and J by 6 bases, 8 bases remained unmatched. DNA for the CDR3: TGTGCCAGCAGTGAAGTCGGGAGGGGGTTTGGCGAGCAGTACTTC. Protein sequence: CASSEVGRGFGEQYF.

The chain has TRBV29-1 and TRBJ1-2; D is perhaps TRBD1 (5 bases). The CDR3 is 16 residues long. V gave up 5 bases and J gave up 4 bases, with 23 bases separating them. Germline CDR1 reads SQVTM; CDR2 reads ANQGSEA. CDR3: CSVSPFTRGRGYGYTF. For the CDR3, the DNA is TGCAGCGTTTCCCCCTTCACGAGAGGAAGGGGCTATGGCTACACCTTC. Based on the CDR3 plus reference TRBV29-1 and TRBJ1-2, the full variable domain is SAVISQKPSRDICQRGTSLTIQCQVDSQVTMMFWYRQQPGQSLTLIATANQGSEATYESGFVIDKFPISRPNLTFSTLTVSNMSPEDSSIYLCSVSPFTRGRGYGYTFGSGTRLTVV.

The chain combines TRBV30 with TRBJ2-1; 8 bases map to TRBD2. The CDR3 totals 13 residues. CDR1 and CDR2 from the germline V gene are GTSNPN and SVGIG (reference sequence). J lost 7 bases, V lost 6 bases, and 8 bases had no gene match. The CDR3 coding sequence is TGTGCCTGTAGTCCGGGACTAGAGAATGAGCAGTTCTTC. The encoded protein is CACSPGLENEQFF.